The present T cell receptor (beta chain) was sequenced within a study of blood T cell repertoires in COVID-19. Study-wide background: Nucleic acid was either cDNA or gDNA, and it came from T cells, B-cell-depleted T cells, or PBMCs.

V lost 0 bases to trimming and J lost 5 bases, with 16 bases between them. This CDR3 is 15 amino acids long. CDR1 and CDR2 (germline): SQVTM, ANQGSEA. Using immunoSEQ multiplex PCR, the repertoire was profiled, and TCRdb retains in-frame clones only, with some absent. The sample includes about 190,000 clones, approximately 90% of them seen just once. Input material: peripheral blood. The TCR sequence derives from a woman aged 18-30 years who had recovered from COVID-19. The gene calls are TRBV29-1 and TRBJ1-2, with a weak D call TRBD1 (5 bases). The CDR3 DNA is TGCAGCGTTGAAGACGAGACAGACTTAATGTATGGCTACACCTTC. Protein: CSVEDETDLMYGYTF.